This TCR beta chain was obtained from a study of OX40 agonist ivuxolimab in advanced cancers. Generated by immunoSEQ multiplex PCR, the TCRdb table keeps only in-frame clones and is missing some. The sample lists around 51,000 clones, 70% to 80% occurring once. The CDR3 length is 15 residues. V shed 8 bases, J shed 11 bases, and the junction held 15 bases outside the gene matches. CDR1 MDHEN and CDR2 SYDVKM come from the germline V gene. Sequenced here: CD4+ or CD8+ T cells sorted from blood, sampled in a trial of the OX40 agonist ivuxolimab. The TCR was taken from an adult with an advanced solid tumor such as melanoma, head and neck, liver or kidney cancer. This chain links TRBV28 with TRBJ2-7; 13 nucleotides align to TRBD2. DNA for the CDR3: TGTGCCAGCGGGACTAGCGGGAACTTTAACTACGGGGAGTACTTC. Amino acid sequence: CASGTSGNFNYGEYF.